This section outlines one T cell receptor (beta chain) sequence together with its context. The source of the sample is a study of shared clonotypes between healthy human individuals. The overall study: Per donor, CD8 memory used one plate, CD8 naive used two, CD4 memory used three and CD4 naive used three.

The ends lost 8 bases at V and 4 bases at J; junction bases unmatched: 13. The CDR3 sequence is 16 residues long. Per germline, CDR1 SEHNR and CDR2 FQNEAQ (reference sequence). The run depth of the assay was deep. Replicate PCRs for sorted subsets used roughly 200 ng DNA; this equaled some 30,000 T cell genomes. Per the original data handling: ImmunoSEQ output held junction-only sequences without quality scores, so filtering differed. Sequencing was performed with immunoSEQ multiplex PCR; in TCRdb, only in-frame clones are kept and a portion is missing. Clonal size and the V and J genes are those of that table, whereas D and trimming came from the DNA. This table holds about 2.3 million clones, approximately 90% found once.

The material sequenced was naive CD4+ T cells from PBMCs. As for subset: CD45RA+ positively selected. The TCR was taken from a man aged 18 to 29 in good health. Some clones in this sample may be carry-over from other donors' samples. The V and J genes are TRBV7-9 and TRBJ2-2; 7 nucleotides align to TRBD2. Written as DNA, the CDR3 is TGTGCCAGCTTCAAATCGCGGGAGAGGACCACCGGGGAGCTGTTTTTT. It translates to CASFKSRERTTGELFF.